The source of this T cell receptor (beta chain) is a study of PD-L1 blockade in urothelial cancer. Study-wide context: A median blood sample held about 140,000 T cells and about 89,000 unique TCRs.

The time point was: peripheral blood 6 weeks after treatment start. The trim removed 11 bases at V and 0 bases at J, leaving 16 bases unmatched. The CDR3 has 18 amino acids. Germline-derived CDR1 and CDR2 are ENHRY and SYGVKD. Only in-frame clones appear in the TCRdb table, and some are missing; sequencing was by immunoSEQ multiplex PCR. Counted here are some 40,000 clones, around 90% occurring once; the ten biggest clones make up 6% to 9.5%. The receptor was isolated from a man in his 70s with urothelial cancer. V usage is TRBV10-3 and J usage is TRBJ2-6, with 7 bases identical to TRBD1. The material was PBMCs, obtained around atezolizumab (anti-PD-L1) treatment. CDR3 nucleotides: TGTGCCTCTAATATAGGGGGCACCATGAGCTCTGGGGCCAACGTCCTGACTTTC. It yields the protein CASNIGGTMSSGANVLTF.